A single sample gave rise to the 30 T cell receptor beta chains below, sequenced in a study of neurological immune-mediated disorders. One entry per CDR3 protein results from TCRdb running MiXCR on the 5' RACE reads. The sample contains 25,000 or so distinct CDR3 sequences, around 13% of which appear only once. Time point reported: technical triplicate 1. The sample comprised CD4+ T cells from blood. These receptors were obtained from a female donor with HTLV-1-associated myelopathy (HAM/TSP).

A single count supports this clonotype. A read error may explain this, as a much larger clone is one base away. The chain combines TRBV6-6 with TRBJ2-1; D is possibly TRBD2 (6 bases). Germline loops: CDR1 MNHNY, CDR2 SVGAGI (reference sequence). This CDR3 has 15 amino acids. Trimming stripped 9 bases from V and 8 bases from J, with 23 bases between. CDR3 bases: TGTGCCAGAAGCCGAAGGACTATGGGTGGGGATGAGCAGTTCTTC. It is translated as CARSRRTMGGDEQFF.

The sample holds many counts of this clonotype. The J gene is TRBJ1-3, the V gene TRBV20-1; D gene uncertain. Trimming removed 5 bases at V and 0 bases at J, with 11 bases between. Germline V gene lookup returns CDR1 DFQATT and CDR2 SNEGSKA (reference sequence). There are 14 residues in the CDR3. CDR3: CSAGVGPSGNTIYF. The CDR3, as DNA: TGCAGTGCTGGGGTCGGCCCCTCTGGAAACACCATATATTTT.

This clonotype was observed many times. V gene TRBV15 combines with J gene TRBJ1-2; D not certain. Germline-derived CDR1 and CDR2 are LNHNV and YYDKDF (reference sequence). This CDR3 has 12 amino acids. V was cut by 0 bases and J by 6 bases, with 5 bases left in between. The chain's CDR3 is CATSRDRHGYTF. The CDR3 coding sequence is TGTGCCACCAGCAGAGATAGGCATGGCTACACCTTC.

This chain connects TRBV7-2 to TRBJ2-5, with D uncertain. Trimming cost V 5 bases and J 5 bases, with 12 bases left between them. There are 13 residues in the CDR3. Germline V lookup: CDR1 SGHTA, CDR2 FQGNSA. CDR3 sequence (DNA): TGTGCCAGCAGCCCACGGGTTCAGGAGACCCAGTACTTC. Protein product: CASSPRVQETQYF.

This clonotype was counted at least ten times. The chain carries TRBV9 and TRBJ2-7; 10 bases match TRBD2. CDR3 size: 15 residues. J lost 2 bases, V lost 0 bases, and 2 bases had no gene match. Germline V gene sequence: CDR1 SGDLS, CDR2 YYNGEE. DNA for the CDR3: TGTGCCAGCAGCGTAGACCTAGCGGGAGCCTACGAGCAGTACTTC. Encoded protein: CASSVDLAGAYEQYF.

As regards this clonotype: The CDR3 ends on some other residue instead of the conserved phenylalanine or tryptophan, so this is likely a read error. The V and J genes are TRBV12-3 or TRBV12-4 and TRBJ2-2; 11 bases align to TRBD2. Unmatched junction bases numbered 5, after V lost 6 bases and J lost 2 bases. There are 16 residues in the CDR3. The CDR3 bases are TGTGCCAGCAGAAGGGGGACTAGCGGAAACACCGGGGAGCTGTTTTTA. As protein: CASRRGTSGNTGELFL.

This clonotype was recorded many times. This sequence joins TRBV4-1 and TRBJ2-5, with D tentatively TRBD1 (6 bases). The CDR3 covers 16 residues. With 3 bases removed from V and 5 bases from J, the gap between germline ends came to 19 bases. Germline lookup yields CDR1 MGHRA and CDR2 YSYEKL. The CDR3 loop reads CASSHSGQGSAETQYF. In DNA form, the CDR3 reads TGCGCCAGCAGCCACTCAGGGCAGGGGAGTGCGGAGACCCAGTACTTC.

This clonotype appeared many times. The rearrangement links TRBV20-1 to TRBJ1-2; D uncertain. V was clipped by 3 bases and J by 6 bases, with 14 bases between them. This CDR3 has 13 residues. CDR1 is DFQATT and CDR2 is SNEGSKA in the germline V gene (reference sequence). CDR3 loop: CSASYSGRDGYTF. DNA for the CDR3: TGCAGTGCTAGTTACAGCGGACGGGATGGCTACACCTTC.

Points on this clonotype: A read error may explain this, as a much larger clone is one base away. V gene TRBV12-3 or TRBV12-4 combines with J gene TRBJ2-3, with D possibly TRBD2 on 5 matching bases. V was shortened by 5 bases and J by 1 base, with 25 bases between the two germline ends. The CDR3 extends over 19 amino acids. The chain's CDR3 is CASSRGKGATPGGTDTQYF. CDR3 nucleotides: TGTGCCAGCAGTCGGGGTAAGGGCGCCACTCCGGGTGGCACAGATACGCAGTATTTT.

This clonotype showed up many times. The rearrangement uses TRBV7-2 and TRBJ2-3, with a weak D call TRBD2 (5 bases). CDR1 and CDR2 (germline): SGHTA, FQGNSA. Trimming removed 2 bases from V and 0 bases from J, with 21 bases in between. CDR3 length: 19 residues. DNA for the CDR3: TGTGCCAGCAGCTTAATGGTGGGCCGGCGGGTCGGTAGCACAGATACGCAGTATTTT. This codes for CASSLMVGRRVGSTDTQYF. Supplemented by reference TRBV7-2 and TRBJ2-3, the full variable domain reads GAGVSQSPSNKVTEKGKDVELRCDPISGHTALYWYRQSLGQGLEFLIYFQGNSAPDKSGLPSDRFSAERTGGSVSTLTIQRTQQEDSAVYLCASSLMVGRRVGSTDTQYFGPGTRLTVL.

This clonotype was picked up many times. The chain is built from TRBV29-1 and TRBJ2-1; TRBD2 agrees at 9 bases. CDR3 size: 14 residues. The germline V gene has CDR1 SQVTM and CDR2 ANQGSEA. V lost 6 bases to trimming and J lost 0 bases; unmatched junction nucleotides: 3. The CDR3 is CSVRGGASYNEQFF. CDR3 bases: TGCAGCGTCCGCGGGGGGGCCTCCTACAATGAGCAGTTCTTC.

This clonotype was observed many times. V usage is TRBV7-6 and J usage is TRBJ2-5; possibly TRBD2 for D (6 bases). Trimming cost V 5 bases and J 2 bases, with 12 bases left between them. The germline gives CDR1 SGHVS, CDR2 FNYEAQ. The CDR3 has 14 residues. Here the CDR3 DNA reads TGTGCCAGCAGCCAAACTAGCTTTCAAGAGACCCAGTACTTC. It encodes CASSQTSFQETQYF.

The table lists this clonotype with many counts. The gene calls are TRBV7-2 and TRBJ2-3; D possibly corresponds to TRBD2 (6 bases). The germline CDR1 and CDR2 sequences are SGHTA and FQGNSA. The CDR3 is 15 residues long. Trimming pared 6 bases from V and 3 bases from J, leaving 16 bases between. The CDR3 nucleotides are TGTGCCAGCAGACTTACATGGGGAGGAACAGATACGCAGTATTTT. Translation gives CASRLTWGGTDTQYF. Using reference TRBV7-2 and TRBJ2-3 for the parts outside the CDR3, the full variable domain is GAGVSQSPSNKVTEKGKDVELRCDPISGHTALYWYRQSLGQGLEFLIYFQGNSAPDKSGLPSDRFSAERTGGSVSTLTIQRTQQEDSAVYLCASRLTWGGTDTQYFGPGTRLTVL.

Many counts were recorded for this clonotype. V and J are TRBV6-6 and TRBJ2-2; the match to TRBD2 covers 7 bases. The CDR3 runs 14 residues. Trimming cost V 8 bases and J 5 bases; bases outside gene matches: 8. Germline-derived CDR1 and CDR2 are MNHNY and SVGAGI (reference sequence). The CDR3: CASGSTAGTGELFF. In nucleotides, the CDR3 is TGTGCCAGCGGGTCGACAGCGGGGACCGGGGAGCTGTTTTTT.

This clonotype was observed at least ten times. The chain recombines TRBV20-1 with TRBJ2-5; no definite D call. The CDR3 loop spans 13 amino acids. Germline loops: CDR1 DFQATT, CDR2 SNEGSKA (reference sequence). The germline V and J ends were trimmed by 2 bases and 4 bases, with 11 bases remaining between them. The CDR3 loop is CSARSGALETQYF. The CDR3 DNA reads TGCAGTGCTAGATCGGGTGCCCTAGAGACCCAGTACTTC.

By share, this clonotype counts as large. The V gene is TRBV29-1, the J gene TRBJ2-3, with unresolved D. The germline gives CDR1 SQVTM, CDR2 ANQGSEA. V lost 0 bases, J lost 1 base, and 11 bases lay in between. The CDR3 totals 15 residues. In nucleotides, the CDR3 is TGCAGCGTTGAAGATGGTTTGCAGGGCACAGATACGCAGTATTTT. It is translated as CSVEDGLQGTDTQYF.

This clonotype was seen ten or more times. The genes are TRBV20-1 and TRBJ2-1; TRBD2 agrees at 7 bases. The CDR3 loop spans 15 amino acids. Germline lookup yields CDR1 DFQATT and CDR2 SNEGSKA (reference sequence). V gave up 6 bases and J gave up 6 bases; unmatched junction bases: 14. The CDR3: CSADYRDYLSNEQFF. The CDR3 bases are TGCAGTGCGGATTACCGGGACTACCTGTCCAATGAGCAGTTCTTC.

This clonotype was recorded at least ten times. V usage is TRBV20-1 and J usage is TRBJ1-5, with D possibly matching TRBD1 (5 bases). Germline CDR1 DFQATT, CDR2 SNEGSKA (reference sequence). Trimming stripped 6 bases from V and 2 bases from J, with 11 bases between. The CDR3 is 13 amino acids. The DNA of the CDR3 is TGCAGTGCCCGGGGGGGGGGCAATCAGCCCCAGCATTTT. This translates into CSARGGGNQPQHF.

Relative to its sample, this clonotype is medium-sized. The V call is TRBV5-1, the J call TRBJ2-5; D might be TRBD2 (6 bases). The CDR3 is 16 amino acids. CDR1 is SGHRS, CDR2 YFSETQ, per germline. Trimming cost V 0 bases and J 7 bases, with 19 bases left between them. In DNA, the CDR3 is TGCGCCAGCAGCTTGGCCGGAGGAGGGGAAGCGGGGACCCAGTACTTC. Residues: CASSLAGGGEAGTQYF.

This clonotype was recorded many times. The chain couples TRBV29-1 to TRBJ1-2, with D perhaps TRBD1 (6 bases). Germline loops: CDR1 SQVTM, CDR2 ANQGSEA. Trimming pared 4 bases from V and 5 bases from J, leaving 11 bases between. This CDR3 is built from 12 residues. CDR3 coding DNA: TGCAGCGTTGTCTCAGGGGTATATGGCTACACCTTC. Its protein is CSVVSGVYGYTF.

Many counts were recorded for this clonotype. The chain joins TRBV12-3 or TRBV12-4 to TRBJ2-1, with D perhaps TRBD2 (6 bases). This CDR3 has 12 residues. Trimming stripped 6 bases from V and 5 bases from J, with 8 bases between. CDR3 coding DNA: TGTGCCAGCAGCCGGACTAACAATGAGCAGTTCTTC. This codes for CASSRTNNEQFF.

This clonotype was observed many times. The chain carries TRBV20-1 and TRBJ2-5, with 7 bases matching TRBD2. V lost 2 bases and J lost 5; bases outside the gene matches: 11. This CDR3 is 15 amino acids long. Germline values: CDR1 DFQATT, CDR2 SNEGSKA (reference sequence). CDR3 nucleotide sequence: TGCAGTGCTAGATCTCGTCGGGGGGAGGGCGAGACCCAGTACTTC. Translation gives CSARSRRGEGETQYF.

This clonotype appeared many times. The V gene is TRBV20-1, the J gene TRBJ2-1; unclear D gene. Trimming took 3 bases from V and 6 from J, leaving 18 bases between them. Germline V CDR1 and CDR2: DFQATT, SNEGSKA (reference sequence). This CDR3 is built from 15 residues. The CDR3 region has the DNA TGCAGTGCTAGCCGTCCAATCGGTCGGAGCAATGAGCAGTTCTTC. This translates into CSASRPIGRSNEQFF.

This clonotype came up a few times. A much larger clone is a single base away; this may be a read error. The chain has TRBV7-2 and TRBJ1-5, with 8 bases aligning to TRBD1. The CDR3 spans 15 residues. CDR1 and CDR2 from the germline V gene are SGHTA and FQGNSA. V lost 5 bases to trimming and J lost 3 bases; unmatched junction nucleotides: 6. The CDR3 here is CASSKNRGDNQPQHF. The CDR3 nucleotides are TGTGCCAGCAGCAAAAACAGGGGGGACAATCAGCCCCAGCATTTT.

This clonotype showed up many times. The CDR3 DNA reads TGCAGCGTTGTGGGACAGGGGTACGAGCAGTACTTC. Translating it yields CSVVGQGYEQYF. The rearrangement joins TRBV29-1 to TRBJ2-7; 10 nucleotides agree with TRBD1. Unmatched junction bases numbered 1, after V lost 4 bases and J lost 4 bases. The CDR3 consists of 12 residues. The germline CDR1 and CDR2 sequences are SQVTM and ANQGSEA.

The V gene is TRBV9, the J gene TRBJ2-1, with 7 bases lining up with TRBD1. The CDR3 loop spans 14 amino acids. With V trimmed by 7 bases and J by 2 bases, 6 bases remained unmatched. Germline V gene data show CDR1 as SGDLS and CDR2 as YYNGEE. This chain's CDR3 is CASVDGTAYNEQFF. CDR3 coding DNA: TGTGCCAGCGTAGATGGGACAGCCTACAATGAGCAGTTCTTC.

In its sample, this clonotype ranks as medium-sized (0.01 to 0.1%). The chain is built from TRBV20-1 and TRBJ1-5; D not resolved. The CDR3 totals 14 residues. V was pared by 2 bases and J by 0 bases, with 8 bases between. Germline CDR1 is DFQATT and CDR2 is SNEGSKA (reference sequence). CDR3 in amino acids: CSARSGSSNQPQHF. The CDR3 coding sequence is TGCAGTGCTAGATCGGGCAGTAGCAATCAGCCCCAGCATTTT.

This clonotype counts as medium-sized. The J gene is TRBJ2-3, the V gene TRBV29-1; 11 nucleotides align to TRBD2. In germline, CDR1 is SQVTM, CDR2 ANQGSEA. The ends lost 4 bases at V and 3 bases at J; junction bases unmatched: 3. This CDR3 is built from 14 residues. CDR3 in amino acids: CSVGLAGGTDTQYF. As DNA, the CDR3 is TGCAGCGTTGGGCTAGCGGGGGGTACAGATACGCAGTATTTT.

V and J are TRBV7-3 and TRBJ2-2; D is unclear. The germline V gene encodes CDR1 SGHTA and CDR2 FQGTGA. This CDR3 region has 13 residues. Trimming stripped 2 bases from V and 9 bases from J, with 10 bases between. The CDR3 region is CASSLATTWELFF. Here the CDR3 DNA reads TGTGCCAGCAGCTTAGCTACAACCTGGGAGCTGTTTTTT.

This clonotype was recorded at least ten times. The chain joins TRBV5-5 to TRBJ1-2; TRBD1 is a possible D gene (5 bases). Germline CDR1 is SGHKS and CDR2 is YYEKEE (reference sequence). With 0 bases removed from V and 7 bases from J, the gap between germline ends came to 16 bases. This CDR3 spans 15 amino acids. CDR3 sequence (DNA): TGTGCCAGCAGCTTGGCGGCGGCAGGGACTTTTGGCTACACCTTC. Amino acids: CASSLAAAGTFGYTF.